This record concerns one TCR beta chain sequence. Antigen unknown. This record belongs to a study of CD8 T cell repertoires and HIV-1 epitope variants. Whole-study context: Controls included no peptide, Ebola AY9 epitope, and a CMV, EBV, flu pool. Tested: three Gag epitope families, Nef HW9 and YT9. The baseline condition was 1M T cells left uncultured.

Using immunoSEQ multiplex PCR, the repertoire was profiled, and TCRdb retains in-frame clones only, with some absent. The sample records some 6,500 clones, about three quarters being singletons. The sequencing input was cultured CD8+ T cells derived from PBMCs. The sequence derives from a male donor with HIV.

The CDR3: CASSPRTGVESPLHF. The CDR3 coding sequence is TGTGCCAGCAGCCCGAGGACAGGAGTAGAGTCACCCCTCCACTTT. The chain links TRBV7-8 to TRBJ1-6; 7 positions agree with TRBD1. The CDR3 has 15 residues. Germline V gene data show CDR1 as SGHVS and CDR2 as FQNEAQ. With 5 bases clipped from V and 10 bases from J, the junction kept 11 bases outside the gene matches.